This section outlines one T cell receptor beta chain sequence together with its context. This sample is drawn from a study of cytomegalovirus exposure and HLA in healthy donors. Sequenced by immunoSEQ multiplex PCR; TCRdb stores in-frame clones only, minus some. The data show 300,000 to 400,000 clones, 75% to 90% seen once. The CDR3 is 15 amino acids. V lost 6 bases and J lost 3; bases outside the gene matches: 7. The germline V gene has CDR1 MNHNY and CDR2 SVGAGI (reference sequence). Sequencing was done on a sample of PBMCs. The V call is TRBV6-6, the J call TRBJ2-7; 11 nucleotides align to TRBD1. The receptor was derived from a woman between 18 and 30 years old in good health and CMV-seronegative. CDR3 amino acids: CASRPGQGAHYEQYF. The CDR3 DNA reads TGTGCCAGCAGGCCAGGACAGGGGGCCCACTACGAGCAGTACTTC.